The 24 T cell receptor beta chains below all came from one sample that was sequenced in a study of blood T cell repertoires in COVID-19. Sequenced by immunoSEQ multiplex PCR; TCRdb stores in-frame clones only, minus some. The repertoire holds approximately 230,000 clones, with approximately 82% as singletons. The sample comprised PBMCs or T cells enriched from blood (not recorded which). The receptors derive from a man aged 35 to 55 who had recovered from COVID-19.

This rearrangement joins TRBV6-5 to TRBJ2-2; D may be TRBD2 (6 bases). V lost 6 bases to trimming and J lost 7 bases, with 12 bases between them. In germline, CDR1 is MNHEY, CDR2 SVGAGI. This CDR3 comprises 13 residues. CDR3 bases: TGTGCCAGCAGGTCCAGCGGGCACGGGGAGCTGTTTTTT. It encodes CASRSSGHGELFF.

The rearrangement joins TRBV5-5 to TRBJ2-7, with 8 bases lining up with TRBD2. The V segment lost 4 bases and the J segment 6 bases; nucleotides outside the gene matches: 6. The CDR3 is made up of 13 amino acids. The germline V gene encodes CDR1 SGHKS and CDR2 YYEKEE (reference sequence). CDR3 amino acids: CASSDGRGLEQYF. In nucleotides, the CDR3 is TGTGCCAGCAGCGACGGGAGGGGTCTCGAGCAGTACTTC.

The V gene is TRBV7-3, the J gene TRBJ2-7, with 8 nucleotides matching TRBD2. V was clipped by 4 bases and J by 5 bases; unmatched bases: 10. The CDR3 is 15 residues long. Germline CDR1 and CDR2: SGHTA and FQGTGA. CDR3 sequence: CASSSSPGGVHEQYF. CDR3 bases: TGTGCCAGCAGCTCCAGCCCGGGAGGGGTCCACGAGCAGTACTTC.

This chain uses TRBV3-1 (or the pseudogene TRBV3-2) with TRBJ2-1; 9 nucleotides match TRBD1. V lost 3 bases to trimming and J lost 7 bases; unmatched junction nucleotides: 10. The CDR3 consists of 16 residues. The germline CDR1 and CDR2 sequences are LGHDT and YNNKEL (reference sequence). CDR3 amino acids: CASSQAPGQGQNEQFF. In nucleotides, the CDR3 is TGTGCCAGCAGCCAGGCACCGGGACAGGGTCAGAATGAGCAGTTCTTC.

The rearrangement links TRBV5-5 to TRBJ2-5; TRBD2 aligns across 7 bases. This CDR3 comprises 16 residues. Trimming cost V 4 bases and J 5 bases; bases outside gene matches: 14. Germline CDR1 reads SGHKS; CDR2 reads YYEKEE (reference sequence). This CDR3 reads CASSLGGGGSVETQYF. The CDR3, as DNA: TGTGCCAGCAGCCTCGGAGGCGGGGGTTCCGTTGAGACCCAGTACTTC.

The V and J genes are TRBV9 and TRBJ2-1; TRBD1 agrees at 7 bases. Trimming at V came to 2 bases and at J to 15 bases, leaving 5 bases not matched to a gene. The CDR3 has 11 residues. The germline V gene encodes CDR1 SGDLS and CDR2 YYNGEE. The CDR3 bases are TGTGCCAGCAGCGTCGACAGGGTTTTGTTCTTC. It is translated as CASSVDRVLFF.

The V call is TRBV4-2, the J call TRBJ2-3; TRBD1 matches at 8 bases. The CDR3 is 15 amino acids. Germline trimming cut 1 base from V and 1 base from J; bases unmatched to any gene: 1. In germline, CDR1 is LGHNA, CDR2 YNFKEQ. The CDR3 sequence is CASSQAGGGTDTQYF. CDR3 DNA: TGTGCCAGCAGCCAAGCAGGGGGCGGCACAGATACGCAGTATTTT.

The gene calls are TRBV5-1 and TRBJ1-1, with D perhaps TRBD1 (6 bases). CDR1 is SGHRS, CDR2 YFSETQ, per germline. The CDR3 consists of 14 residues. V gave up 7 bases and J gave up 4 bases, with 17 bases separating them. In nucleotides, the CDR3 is TGCGCCAGCGGTAGGGGGTTTCGGGCCACTGAAGCTTTCTTT. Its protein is CASGRGFRATEAFF.

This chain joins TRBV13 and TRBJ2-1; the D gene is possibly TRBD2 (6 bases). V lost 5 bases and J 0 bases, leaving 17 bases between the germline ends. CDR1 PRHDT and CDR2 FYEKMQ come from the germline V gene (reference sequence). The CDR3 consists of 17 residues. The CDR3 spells CASSRLGSGSSYNEQFF. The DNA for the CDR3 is TGTGCCAGCAGCCGCCTAGGTAGCGGAAGCTCCTACAATGAGCAGTTCTTC. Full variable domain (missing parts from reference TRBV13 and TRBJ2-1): AAGVIQSPRHLIKEKRETATLKCYPIPRHDTVYWYQQGPGQDPQFLISFYEKMQSDKGSIPDRFSAQQFSDYHSELNMSSLELGDSALYFCASSRLGSGSSYNEQFFGPGTRLTVL.

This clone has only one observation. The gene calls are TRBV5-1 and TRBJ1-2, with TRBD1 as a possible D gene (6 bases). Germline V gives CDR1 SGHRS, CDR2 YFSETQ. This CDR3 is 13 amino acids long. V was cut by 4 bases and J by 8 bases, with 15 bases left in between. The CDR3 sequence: CASSLIAGAGYTF. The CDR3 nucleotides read TGCGCCAGCAGCCTAATTGCGGGGGCGGGCTACACCTTC. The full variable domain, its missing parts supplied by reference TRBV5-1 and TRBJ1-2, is KAGVTQTPRYLIKTRGQQVTLSCSPISGHRSVSWYQQTPGQGLQFLFEYFSETQRNKGNFPGRFSGRQFSNSRSEMNVSTLELGDSALYLCASSLIAGAGYTFGSGTRLTVV.

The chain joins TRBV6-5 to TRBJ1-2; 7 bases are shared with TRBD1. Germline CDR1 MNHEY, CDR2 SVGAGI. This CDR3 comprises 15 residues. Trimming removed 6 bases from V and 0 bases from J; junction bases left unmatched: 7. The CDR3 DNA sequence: TGTGCCAGCAGCCGCGGACAGGAGTCTAACTATGGCTACACCTTC. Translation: CASSRGQESNYGYTF.

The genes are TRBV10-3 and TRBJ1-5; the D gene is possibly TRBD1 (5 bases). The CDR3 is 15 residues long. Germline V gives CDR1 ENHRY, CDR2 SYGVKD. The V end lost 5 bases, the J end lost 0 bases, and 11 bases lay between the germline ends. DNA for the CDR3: TGTGCCATCAGTTCGACAGCGTATAGCAATCAGCCCCAGCATTTT. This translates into CAISSTAYSNQPQHF.

CDR3 sequence reads: CASSLVPSDSPLHF. The CDR3 DNA sequence: TGTGCCAGCAGCTTGGTACCCTCAGATTCACCCCTCCACTTT. This chain links TRBV5-5 with TRBJ1-6; D gene uncertain. CDR1 is SGHKS, CDR2 YYEKEE, per germline (reference sequence). Trimming pared 0 bases from V and 8 bases from J, leaving 9 bases between. There are 14 residues in the CDR3.

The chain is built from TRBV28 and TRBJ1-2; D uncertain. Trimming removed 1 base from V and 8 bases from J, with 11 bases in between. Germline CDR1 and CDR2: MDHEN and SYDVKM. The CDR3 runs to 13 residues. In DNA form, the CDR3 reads TGTGCCAGCAGTTTATTAAGCGGTTTGGGCTACACCTTC. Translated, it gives CASSLLSGLGYTF.

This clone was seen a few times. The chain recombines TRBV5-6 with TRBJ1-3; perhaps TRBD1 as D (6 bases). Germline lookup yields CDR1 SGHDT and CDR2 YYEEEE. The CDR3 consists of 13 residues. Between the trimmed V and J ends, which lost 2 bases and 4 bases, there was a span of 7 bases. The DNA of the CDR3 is TGTGCCAGCAGCTTTGGACAGGGAAACACCATATATTTT. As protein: CASSFGQGNTIYF.

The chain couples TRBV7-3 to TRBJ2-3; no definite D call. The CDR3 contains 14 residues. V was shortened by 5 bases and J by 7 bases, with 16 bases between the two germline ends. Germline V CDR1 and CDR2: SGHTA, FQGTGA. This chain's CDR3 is CASSVGPSPNTQYF. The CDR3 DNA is TGTGCCAGCAGCGTTGGGCCCTCCCCAAATACGCAGTATTTT.

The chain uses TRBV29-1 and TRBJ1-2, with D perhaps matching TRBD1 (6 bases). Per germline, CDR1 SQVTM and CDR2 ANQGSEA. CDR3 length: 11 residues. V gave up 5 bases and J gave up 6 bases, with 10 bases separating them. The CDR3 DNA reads TGCAGCGTTTACAGGGTGGATGGCTACACCTTC. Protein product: CSVYRVDGYTF.

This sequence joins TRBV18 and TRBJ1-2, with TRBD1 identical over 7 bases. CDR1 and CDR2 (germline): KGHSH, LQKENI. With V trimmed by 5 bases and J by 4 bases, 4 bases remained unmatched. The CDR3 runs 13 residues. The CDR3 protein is CASSGGDSYGYTF. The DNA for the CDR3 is TGTGCCAGCTCAGGAGGGGACAGCTATGGCTACACCTTC.

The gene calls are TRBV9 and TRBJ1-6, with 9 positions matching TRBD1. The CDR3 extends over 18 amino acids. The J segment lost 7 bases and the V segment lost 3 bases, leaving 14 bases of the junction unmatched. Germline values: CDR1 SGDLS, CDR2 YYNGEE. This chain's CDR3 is CASSEGTGSLFGNSPLHF. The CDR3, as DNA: TGTGCCAGCAGCGAGGGGACAGGGAGTTTGTTCGGGAATTCACCCCTCCACTTT.

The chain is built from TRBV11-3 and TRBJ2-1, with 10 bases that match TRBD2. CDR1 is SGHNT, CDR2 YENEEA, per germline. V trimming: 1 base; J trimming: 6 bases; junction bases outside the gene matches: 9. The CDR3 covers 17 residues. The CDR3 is CASSLVPFSGGTNEQFF. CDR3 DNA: TGTGCCAGCAGCTTAGTCCCCTTTAGCGGGGGGACCAATGAGCAGTTCTTC.

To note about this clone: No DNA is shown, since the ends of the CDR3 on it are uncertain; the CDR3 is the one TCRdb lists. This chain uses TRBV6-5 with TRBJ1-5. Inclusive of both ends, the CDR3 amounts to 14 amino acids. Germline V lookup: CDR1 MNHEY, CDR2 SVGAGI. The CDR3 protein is CASSTSTWDQPQHF.

The CDR3 loop reads CASNLNRGPNTEAFF. The CDR3 DNA reads as TGTGCCAGCAATCTAAACAGGGGACCCAACACTGAAGCTTTCTTT. The chain joins TRBV6-5 to TRBJ1-1; TRBD1 matches at 7 bases. After removal of 7 bases from V and 2 bases from J, the junction contained 10 bases not matched to a gene. This CDR3 is built from 15 residues. Looked up from germline, CDR1 is MNHEY and CDR2 is SVGAGI.

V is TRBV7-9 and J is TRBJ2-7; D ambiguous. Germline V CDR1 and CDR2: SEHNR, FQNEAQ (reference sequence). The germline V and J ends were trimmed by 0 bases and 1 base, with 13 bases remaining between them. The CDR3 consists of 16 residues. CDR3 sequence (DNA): TGTGCCAGCAGCTTAGCGCGTCCGGGTCCTTCCTACGAGCAGTACTTC. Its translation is CASSLARPGPSYEQYF.

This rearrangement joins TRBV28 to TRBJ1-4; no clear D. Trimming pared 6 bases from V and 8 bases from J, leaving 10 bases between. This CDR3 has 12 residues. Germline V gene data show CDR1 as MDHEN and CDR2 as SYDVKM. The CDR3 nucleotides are TGTGCCAGCAGCCCCTCTAGGGAAAAACTGTTTTTT. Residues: CASSPSREKLFF.